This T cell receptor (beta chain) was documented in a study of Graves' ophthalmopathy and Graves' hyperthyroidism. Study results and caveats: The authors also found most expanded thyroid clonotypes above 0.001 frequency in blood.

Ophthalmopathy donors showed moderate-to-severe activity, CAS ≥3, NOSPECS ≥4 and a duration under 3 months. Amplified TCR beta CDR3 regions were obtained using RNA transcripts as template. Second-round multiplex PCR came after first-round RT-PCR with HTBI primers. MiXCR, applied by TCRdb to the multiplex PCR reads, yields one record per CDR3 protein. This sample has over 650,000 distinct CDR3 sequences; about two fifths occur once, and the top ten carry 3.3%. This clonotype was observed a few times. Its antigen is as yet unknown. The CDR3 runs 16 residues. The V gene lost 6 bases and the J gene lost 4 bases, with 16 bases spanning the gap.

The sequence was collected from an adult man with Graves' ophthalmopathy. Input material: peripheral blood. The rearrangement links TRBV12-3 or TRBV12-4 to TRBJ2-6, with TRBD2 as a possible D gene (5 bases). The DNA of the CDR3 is TGTGCCAGCAGGCGTCCCGGGGTAACCGGGGCCAACGTCCTGACTTTC. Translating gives CASRRPGVTGANVLTF.